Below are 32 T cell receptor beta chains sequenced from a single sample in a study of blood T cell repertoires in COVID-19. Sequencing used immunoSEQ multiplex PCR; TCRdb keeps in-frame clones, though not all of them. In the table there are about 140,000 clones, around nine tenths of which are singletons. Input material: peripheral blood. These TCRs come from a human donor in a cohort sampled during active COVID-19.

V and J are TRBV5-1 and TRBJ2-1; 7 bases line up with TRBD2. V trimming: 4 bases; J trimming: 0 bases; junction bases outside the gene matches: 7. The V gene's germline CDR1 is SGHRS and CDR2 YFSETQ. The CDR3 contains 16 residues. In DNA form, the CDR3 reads TGCGCCAGCAGCCCCGGACTAGTTAGCTCCTACAATGAGCAGTTCTTC. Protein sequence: CASSPGLVSSYNEQFF. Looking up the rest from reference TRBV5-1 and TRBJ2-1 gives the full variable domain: KAGVTQTPRYLIKTRGQQVTLSCSPISGHRSVSWYQQTPGQGLQFLFEYFSETQRNKGNFPGRFSGRQFSNSRSEMNVSTLELGDSALYLCASSPGLVSSYNEQFFGPGTRLTVL.

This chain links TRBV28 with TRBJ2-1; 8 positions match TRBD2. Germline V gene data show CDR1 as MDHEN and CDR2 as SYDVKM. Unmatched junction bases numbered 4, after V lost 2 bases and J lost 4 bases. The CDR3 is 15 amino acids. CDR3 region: CASSLGTSGYNEQFF. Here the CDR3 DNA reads TGTGCCAGCAGTTTAGGAACTAGCGGTTACAATGAGCAGTTCTTC.

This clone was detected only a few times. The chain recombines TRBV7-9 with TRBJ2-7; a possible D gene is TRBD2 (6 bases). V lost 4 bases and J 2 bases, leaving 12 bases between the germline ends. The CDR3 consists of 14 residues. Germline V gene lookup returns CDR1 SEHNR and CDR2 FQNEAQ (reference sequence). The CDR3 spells CASSSGDGTYEQYF. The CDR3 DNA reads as TGTGCCAGCAGCTCGGGGGACGGTACCTACGAGCAGTACTTC.

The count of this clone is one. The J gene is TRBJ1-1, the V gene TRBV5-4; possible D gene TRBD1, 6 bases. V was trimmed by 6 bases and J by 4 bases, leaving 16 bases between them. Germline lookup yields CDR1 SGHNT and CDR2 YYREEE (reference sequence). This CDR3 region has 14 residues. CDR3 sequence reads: CASNEGGGSTEAFF. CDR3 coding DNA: TGTGCCAGCAACGAGGGGGGGGGTAGCACTGAAGCTTTCTTT. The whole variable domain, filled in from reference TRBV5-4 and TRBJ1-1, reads ETGVTQSPTHLIKTRGQQVTLRCSSQSGHNTVSWYQQALGQGPQFIFQYYREEENGRGNFPPRFSGLQFPNYSSELNVNALELDDSALYLCASNEGGGSTEAFFGQGTRLTVV.

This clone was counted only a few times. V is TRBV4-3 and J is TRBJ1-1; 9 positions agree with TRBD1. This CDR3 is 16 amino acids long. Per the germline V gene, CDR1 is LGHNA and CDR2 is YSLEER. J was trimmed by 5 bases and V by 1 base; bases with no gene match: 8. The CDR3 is CASSQGSGQGGTEAFF. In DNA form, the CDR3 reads TGCGCCAGCAGCCAAGGGTCGGGACAGGGAGGAACTGAAGCTTTCTTT.

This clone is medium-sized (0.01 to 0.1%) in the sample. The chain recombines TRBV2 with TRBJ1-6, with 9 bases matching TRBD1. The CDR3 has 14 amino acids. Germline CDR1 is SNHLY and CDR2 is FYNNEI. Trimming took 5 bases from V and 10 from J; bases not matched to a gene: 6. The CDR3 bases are TGTGCCAGCAGTACCGGGACAGGGTCGTCACCCCTCCACTTT. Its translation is CASSTGTGSSPLHF.

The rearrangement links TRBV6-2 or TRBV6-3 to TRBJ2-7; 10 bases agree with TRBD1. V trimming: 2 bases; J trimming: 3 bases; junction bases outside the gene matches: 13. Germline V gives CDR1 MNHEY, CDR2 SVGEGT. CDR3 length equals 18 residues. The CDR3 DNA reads TGTGCCAGCAGTTACCCCACCGACAGGGGGCTTATCTACTACGAGCAGTACTTC. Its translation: CASSYPTDRGLIYYEQYF.

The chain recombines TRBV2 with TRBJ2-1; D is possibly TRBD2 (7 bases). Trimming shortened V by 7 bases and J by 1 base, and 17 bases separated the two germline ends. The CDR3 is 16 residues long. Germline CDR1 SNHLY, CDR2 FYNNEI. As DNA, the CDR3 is TGTGCCAGCAAAGTGGGTGGGGGGGCGTCCTACAATGAGCAGTTCTTC. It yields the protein CASKVGGGASYNEQFF.

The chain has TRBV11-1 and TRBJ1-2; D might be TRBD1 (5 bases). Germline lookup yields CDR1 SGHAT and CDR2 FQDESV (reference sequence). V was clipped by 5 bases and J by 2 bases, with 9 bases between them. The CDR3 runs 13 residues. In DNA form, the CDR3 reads TGTGCCAGCAGCCCCGACAGAAACTATGGCTACACCTTC. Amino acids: CASSPDRNYGYTF.

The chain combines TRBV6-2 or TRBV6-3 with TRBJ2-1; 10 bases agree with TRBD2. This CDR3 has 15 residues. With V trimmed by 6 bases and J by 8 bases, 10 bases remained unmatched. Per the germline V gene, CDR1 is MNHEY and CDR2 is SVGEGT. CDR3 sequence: CASSSGVAGGYEQFF. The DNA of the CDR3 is TGTGCCAGCAGCTCCGGAGTAGCGGGGGGCTATGAGCAGTTCTTC.

In DNA form, the CDR3 reads TGCGCCAGCAGCCAAGTTTTCGCCGGGGAGCTGTTTTTT. This encodes CASSQVFAGELFF. The chain joins TRBV4-3 to TRBJ2-2; no reliable D call. V was pared by 1 base and J by 6 bases, with 6 bases between. Germline V gene lookup returns CDR1 LGHNA and CDR2 YSLEER. The CDR3 covers 13 residues.

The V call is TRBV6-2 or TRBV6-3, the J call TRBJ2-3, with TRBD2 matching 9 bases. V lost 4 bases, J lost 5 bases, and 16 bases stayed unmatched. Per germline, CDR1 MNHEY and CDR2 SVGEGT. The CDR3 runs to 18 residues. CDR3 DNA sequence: TGTGCCAGCAGTTCCCCCCTGGCAGCGGGGGGCCGGGAAGATACGCAGTATTTT. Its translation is CASSSPLAAGGREDTQYF.

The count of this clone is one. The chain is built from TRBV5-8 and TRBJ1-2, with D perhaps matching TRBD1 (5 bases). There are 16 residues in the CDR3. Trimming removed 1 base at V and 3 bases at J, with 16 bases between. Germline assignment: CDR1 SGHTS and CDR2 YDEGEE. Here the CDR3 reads CASSLSRGGADYGYTF. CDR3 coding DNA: TGTGCCAGCAGCTTGAGTCGAGGAGGGGCGGACTATGGCTACACCTTC.

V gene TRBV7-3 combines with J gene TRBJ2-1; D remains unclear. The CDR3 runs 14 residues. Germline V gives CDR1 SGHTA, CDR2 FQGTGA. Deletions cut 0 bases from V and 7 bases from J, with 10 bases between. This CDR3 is CASSLTARRNEQFF. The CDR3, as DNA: TGTGCCAGCAGCTTAACCGCTAGGCGGAATGAGCAGTTCTTC.

This chain's CDR3 is CASSRTENTEAFF. The CDR3 region has the DNA TGTGCCAGCAGCAGGACAGAAAACACTGAAGCTTTCTTT. This chain links TRBV12-3 or TRBV12-4 with TRBJ1-1, with TRBD1 as a possible D gene (6 bases). The CDR3 runs to 13 residues. V gave up 6 bases and J gave up 2 bases, with 10 bases separating them.

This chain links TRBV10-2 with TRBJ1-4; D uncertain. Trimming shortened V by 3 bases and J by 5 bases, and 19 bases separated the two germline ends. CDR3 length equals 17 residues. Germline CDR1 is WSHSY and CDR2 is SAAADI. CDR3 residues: CASSETEMREVNEKLFF. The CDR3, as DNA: TGCGCCAGCAGTGAAACCGAAATGAGGGAGGTGAATGAAAAACTGTTTTTT.

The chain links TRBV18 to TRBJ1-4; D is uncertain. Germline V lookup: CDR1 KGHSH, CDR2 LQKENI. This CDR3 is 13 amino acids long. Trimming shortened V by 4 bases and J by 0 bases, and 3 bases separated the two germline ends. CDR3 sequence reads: CASSHTTNEKLFF. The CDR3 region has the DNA TGTGCCAGCTCACACACAACTAATGAAAAACTGTTTTTT.

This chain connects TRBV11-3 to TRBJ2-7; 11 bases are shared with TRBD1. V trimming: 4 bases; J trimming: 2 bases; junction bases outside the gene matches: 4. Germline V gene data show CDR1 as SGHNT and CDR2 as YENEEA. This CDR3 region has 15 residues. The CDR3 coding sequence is TGTGCCAGCAGCTCCGGGACAGGGGGTCCCTACGAGCAGTACTTC. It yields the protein CASSSGTGGPYEQYF.

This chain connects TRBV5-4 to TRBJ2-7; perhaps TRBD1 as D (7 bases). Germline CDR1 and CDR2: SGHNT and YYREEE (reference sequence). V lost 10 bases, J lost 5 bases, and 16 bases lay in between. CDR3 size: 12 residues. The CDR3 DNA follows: TGTGCCCTCCAGGGGGGCCGGGACGAGCAGTACTTC. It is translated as CALQGGRDEQYF.

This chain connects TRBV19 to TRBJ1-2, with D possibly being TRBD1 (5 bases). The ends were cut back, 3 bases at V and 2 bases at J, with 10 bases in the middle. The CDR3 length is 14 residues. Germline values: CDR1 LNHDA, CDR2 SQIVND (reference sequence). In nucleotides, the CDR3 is TGTGCCAGTAGTATGCGGGACGGGAACTATGGCTACACCTTC. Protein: CASSMRDGNYGYTF. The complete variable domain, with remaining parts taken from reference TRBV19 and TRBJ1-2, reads DGGITQSPKYLFRKEGQNVTLSCEQNLNHDAMYWYRQDPGQGLRLIYYSQIVNDFQKGDIAEGYSVSREKKESFPLTVTSAQKNPTAFYLCASSMRDGNYGYTFGSGTRLTVV.

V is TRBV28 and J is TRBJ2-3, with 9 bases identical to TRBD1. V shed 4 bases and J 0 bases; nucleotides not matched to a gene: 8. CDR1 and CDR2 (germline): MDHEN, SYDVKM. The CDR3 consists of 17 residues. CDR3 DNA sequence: TGTGCCAGCAGTTCGCCGGGACAGGGATTTAGCACAGATACGCAGTATTTT. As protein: CASSSPGQGFSTDTQYF.

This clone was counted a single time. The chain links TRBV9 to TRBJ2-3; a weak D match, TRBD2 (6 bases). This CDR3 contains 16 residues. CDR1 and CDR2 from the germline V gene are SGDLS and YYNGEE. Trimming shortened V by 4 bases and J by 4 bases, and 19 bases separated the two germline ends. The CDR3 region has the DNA TGTGCCAGCAGCCCCCGAGGGACTCAACCGGCAGATACGCAGTATTTT. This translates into CASSPRGTQPADTQYF.

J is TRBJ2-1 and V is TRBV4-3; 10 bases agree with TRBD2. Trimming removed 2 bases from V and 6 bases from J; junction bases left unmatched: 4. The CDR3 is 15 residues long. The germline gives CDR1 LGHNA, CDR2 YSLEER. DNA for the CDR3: TGCGCCAGCAGCCAATCCCTAGCGGGGGTCAATGAGCAGTTCTTC. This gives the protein CASSQSLAGVNEQFF.

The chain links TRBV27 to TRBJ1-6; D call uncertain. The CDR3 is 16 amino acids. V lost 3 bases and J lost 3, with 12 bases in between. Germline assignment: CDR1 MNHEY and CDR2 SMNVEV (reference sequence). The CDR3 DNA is TGTGCCAGCAGTTTGATCCCAACTGTCTATAATTCACCCCTCCACTTT. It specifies CASSLIPTVYNSPLHF.

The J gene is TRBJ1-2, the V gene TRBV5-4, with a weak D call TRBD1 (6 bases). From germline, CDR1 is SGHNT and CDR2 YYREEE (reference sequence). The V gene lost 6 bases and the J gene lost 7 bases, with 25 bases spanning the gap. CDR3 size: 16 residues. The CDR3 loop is CASNRGALDGVGGYTF. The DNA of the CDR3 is TGTGCCAGCAACCGGGGGGCATTGGATGGGGTAGGTGGCTACACCTTC.

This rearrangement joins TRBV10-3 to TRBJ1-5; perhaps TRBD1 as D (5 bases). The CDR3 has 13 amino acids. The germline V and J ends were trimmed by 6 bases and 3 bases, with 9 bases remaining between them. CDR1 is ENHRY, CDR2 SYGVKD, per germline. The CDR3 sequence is CAIRTDPNQPQHF. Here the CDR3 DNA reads TGTGCCATCAGGACAGACCCCAATCAGCCCCAGCATTTT.

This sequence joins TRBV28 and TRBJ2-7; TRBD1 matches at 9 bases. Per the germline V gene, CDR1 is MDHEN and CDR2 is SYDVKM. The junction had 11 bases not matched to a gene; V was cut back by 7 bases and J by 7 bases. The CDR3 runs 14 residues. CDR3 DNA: TGTGCCAGCACCCCCGGGACAGGGAGATTGGAGCAGTACTTC. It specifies CASTPGTGRLEQYF.

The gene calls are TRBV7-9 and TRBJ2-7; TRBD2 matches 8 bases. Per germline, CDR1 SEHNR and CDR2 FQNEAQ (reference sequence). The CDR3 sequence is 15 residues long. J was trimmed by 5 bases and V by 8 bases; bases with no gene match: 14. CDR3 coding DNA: TGTGCCAGCTGGGGAGCTGGGACTAGTATCCACGAGCAGTACTTC. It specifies CASWGAGTSIHEQYF. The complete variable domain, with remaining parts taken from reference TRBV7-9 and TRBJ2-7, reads DTGVSQNPRHKITKRGQNVTFRCDPISEHNRLYWYRQTLGQGPEFLTYFQNEAQLEKSRLLSDRFSAERPKGSFSTLEIQRTEQGDSAMYLCASWGAGTSIHEQYFGPGTRLTVT.

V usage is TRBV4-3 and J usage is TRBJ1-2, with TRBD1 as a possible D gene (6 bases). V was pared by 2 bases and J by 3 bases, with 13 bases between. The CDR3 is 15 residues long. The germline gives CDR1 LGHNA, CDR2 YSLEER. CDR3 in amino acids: CASSQLIGGDYGYTF. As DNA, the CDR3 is TGCGCCAGCAGCCAACTCATAGGGGGTGACTATGGCTACACCTTC.

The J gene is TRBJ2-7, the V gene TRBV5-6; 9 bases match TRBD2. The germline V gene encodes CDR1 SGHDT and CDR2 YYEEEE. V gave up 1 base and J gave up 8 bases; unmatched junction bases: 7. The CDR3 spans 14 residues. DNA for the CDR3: TGTGCCAGCAGCTTGTGGTCTAGCGGGATGAAGCAGTACTTC. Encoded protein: CASSLWSSGMKQYF.

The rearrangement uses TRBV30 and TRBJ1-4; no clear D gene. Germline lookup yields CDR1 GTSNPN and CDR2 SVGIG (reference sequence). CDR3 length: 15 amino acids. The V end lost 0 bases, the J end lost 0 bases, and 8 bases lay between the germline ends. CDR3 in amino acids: CAWSVIHSTNEKLFF. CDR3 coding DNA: TGTGCCTGGAGTGTAATCCACTCAACTAATGAAAAACTGTTTTTT.

CDR3 in DNA: TGTGCCAGCTCACCCAGGACTAGCGGAGTCCTTAGCACAGATACGCAGTATTTT. It is translated as CASSPRTSGVLSTDTQYF. The chain has TRBV18 and TRBJ2-3; 10 bases are a match to TRBD2. Trimming at V came to 3 bases and at J to 0 bases, leaving 9 bases not matched to a gene. This CDR3 is 18 amino acids long. CDR1 is KGHSH, CDR2 LQKENI, per germline.